The rows below give T cell receptor beta chains drawn from one sample of a study of T cell changes during pregnancy in multiple sclerosis. Method: immunoSEQ multiplex PCR; TCRdb's copy keeps in-frame clones and lacks some. The table includes roughly 80,000 clones, 92% detected once. The material sequenced was peripheral blood, taken before pregnancy. These receptors all come from a female donor with multiple sclerosis, enrolled in a pregnancy study. Each CDR3 is given with its conserved first and last residue. The order of the fields is J gene, D gene, clone size, V gene, CDR3 protein, CDR3 DNA. A D gene is named only where the DNA matches it firmly. The size entry is marked missing in some rows and otherwise reads once, few, many or a size class.

TRBJ2-5,-,-,TRBV11-3,CASSLDQGSTQYF,TGTGCCAGCAGCTTAGATCAGGGCTCGACCCAGTACTTC
TRBJ2-7,-,-,TRBV28,CASRPGQPFYEQYF,TGTGCCAGCAGACCAGGACAGCCCTTCTACGAGCAGTACTTC
TRBJ1-1,-,-,TRBV6-1,CASSELLEAFF,TGTGCCAGCAGTGAGCTGCTAGAAGCTTTCTTT
TRBJ2-6,-,few,TRBV6-1,CASTRDIGANVLTF,TGTGCCAGCACCCGAGATATTGGGGCCAACGTCCTGACTTTC
TRBJ2-1,TRBD1,-,TRBV2,CADRTGGLAGPSREQFF,TGTGCAGACAGGACAGGGGGCTTGGCGGGGCCTTCACGAGAGCAGTTCTTC
TRBJ1-4,TRBD1,-,TRBV5-1,CASSSQGANEKLFF,TGCGCCAGCAGCTCCCAGGGGGCTAATGAAAAACTGTTTTTT
TRBJ2-3,TRBD2,-,TRBV4-1,CASSHDGTTVLGTDTQYF,TGCGCCAGCAGCCACGACGGGACTACGGTTTTAGGCACAGATACGCAGTATTTT
TRBJ1-4,-,-,TRBV5-8,CASSTGHGGIGEKLFF,TGTGCCAGCAGCACCGGCCACGGAGGGATCGGTGAAAAACTGTTTTTT
TRBJ2-3,TRBD1,-,TRBV19,CASSSPRDRDGDTQYF,TGTGCCAGTAGTTCGCCCAGGGACAGGGACGGGGATACGCAGTATTTT
TRBJ2-1,TRBD2,-,TRBV7-8,CASHPGGGYNEQFF,TGTGCCAGCCACCCCGGCGGGGGGTACAATGAGCAGTTCTTC
TRBJ1-3,TRBD1,-,TRBV29-1,CSGRTGQSGNTIYF,TGCAGCGGGAGGACAGGCCAGTCTGGAAACACCATATATTTT
TRBJ1-1,-,-,TRBV7-9,CASSREGGNTEAFF,TGTGCCAGCAGTCGGGAGGGGGGGAACACTGAAGCTTTCTTT
TRBJ1-1,-,-,TRBV2,CASSERQGTREAFF,TGTGCCAGCAGTGAGAGGCAGGGGACGAGGGAAGCTTTCTTT
TRBJ1-1,TRBD1,-,TRBV5-4,CASSPRGTEAFF,TGTGCCAGCAGCCCCAGGGGGACTGAAGCTTTCTTT
TRBJ2-3,TRBD2,-,TRBV6-1,CASSETSGGTDTQYF,TGTGCCAGCAGTGAGACTAGCGGGGGCACAGATACGCAGTATTTT
TRBJ2-1,-,-,TRBV7-9,CASSRRTTDNEQFF,TGTGCCAGCAGCCGTAGGACTACTGATAATGAGCAGTTCTTC
TRBJ2-6,-,-,TRBV11-2,CASSLEAFGANVLTF,TGTGCCAGCAGCTTAGAGGCTTTTGGGGCCAACGTCCTGACTTTC
TRBJ1-1,-,-,TRBV4-1,CASSQGDGTEAFF,TGCGCCAGCAGCCAAGGTGACGGGACTGAAGCTTTCTTT
TRBJ2-7,-,-,TRBV7-8,CASSWQGYTYEQYF,TGTGCCAGCAGCTGGCAGGGATATACCTACGAGCAGTACTTC
TRBJ1-2,-,-,TRBV28,CASSWGMQGNYGYTF,TGTGCCAGCAGTTGGGGGATGCAGGGGAACTATGGCTACACCTTC
TRBJ1-5,TRBD1,few,TRBV6-1,CASSGGQPYSNQPQHF,TGTGCCAGCAGTGGGGGACAGCCATATAGCAATCAGCCCCAGCATTTT
TRBJ1-1,-,-,TRBV19,CASSIGATEAFF,TGTGCCAGTAGTATAGGGGCCACTGAAGCTTTCTTT
TRBJ2-5,TRBD2,-,TRBV19,CASTQSGRGKTQYF,TGTGCCAGTACCCAAAGCGGGAGAGGCAAGACCCAGTACTTC
TRBJ2-1,TRBD1,-,TRBV10-2,CASSEWGTGQFF,TGCGCCAGCAGTGAGTGGGGGACAGGGCAGTTCTTC
TRBJ1-1,-,-,TRBV19,CASSIVGGKTNTEAFF,TGTGCCAGTAGTATAGTCGGAGGGAAAACTAACACTGAAGCTTTCTTT
TRBJ1-4,-,-,TRBV6-6,CASSLGATNEKLFF,TGTGCCAGCAGTTTAGGAGCAACTAATGAAAAACTGTTTTTT
TRBJ2-3,-,-,TRBV5-1,CASSLGGASITDTQYF,TGCGCCAGCAGCTTGGGGGGAGCATCGATCACAGATACGCAGTATTTT
TRBJ2-1,-,-,TRBV9,CASSSGRNEQFF,TGTGCCAGCAGCTCCGGGAGAAATGAGCAGTTCTTC
TRBJ1-2,-,-,TRBV5-8,CASSSGELGIPYTF,TGTGCCAGCAGCTCCGGGGAGCTGGGCATACCCTACACCTTC
TRBJ1-1,-,-,TRBV7-9,CASIDTEAFF,TGTGCCAGCATCGATACAGAAGCTTTCTTT
TRBJ2-1,TRBD2,-,TRBV11-2,CASSPGGLAGVLGEQFF,TGTGCCAGCAGCCCCGGTGGGCTAGCGGGAGTTTTGGGTGAGCAGTTCTTC
TRBJ1-5,TRBD1,-,TRBV30,CAWSRRQGGNQPQHF,TGTGCCTGGAGTCGGAGACAGGGGGGCAATCAGCCCCAGCATTTT
TRBJ2-1,TRBD2,-,TRBV7-9,CASSLLRAGGEFF,TGTGCCAGCAGCCTCCTTAGGGCGGGAGGTGAGTTCTTC
TRBJ1-3,-,-,TRBV10-3,CAVDSSGSGNTIYF,TGTGCCGTGGACAGCTCGGGCTCTGGAAACACCATATATTTT
TRBJ2-7,-,-,TRBV28,CASSQTGPSYEQYF,TGTGCCAGCAGCCAGACAGGACCCTCCTACGAGCAGTACTTC
TRBJ2-1,TRBD1,-,TRBV4-3,CASSLSTGTGGSEQFF,TGCGCCAGCAGCCTCTCGACCGGGACAGGGGGGAGTGAGCAGTTCTTC
TRBJ1-1,-,-,TRBV7-9,CASSLDGGGVKAEAFF,TGTGCCAGCAGCTTAGATGGGGGGGGAGTTAAGGCTGAAGCTTTCTTT
TRBJ2-1,TRBD1,once,TRBV5-4,CASSPGGPYNEQFF,TGTGCCAGCAGCCCAGGGGGCCCATACAATGAGCAGTTCTTC
TRBJ2-7,TRBD2,-,TRBV2,CASSWRERGEQYF,TGTGCCAGCAGTTGGCGGGAGAGGGGCGAGCAGTACTTC
TRBJ2-5,TRBD2,-,TRBV5-4,CASRGGLAGGGETQYF,TGTGCCAGCAGGGGGGGACTAGCGGGAGGTGGAGAGACCCAGTACTTC